The 19 T cell receptor beta chains reported below all come from one sample, sequenced in a study of CD8 T cells in ankylosing spondylitis. Which antigens these TCRs recognize remains unknown. TCRdb fed the 5' RACE reads into MiXCR, producing one record per CDR3 protein. The sample includes hundreds of thousands of distinct CDR3 sequences, 20% to 30% of them seen just once. Whole-study results and caveats: Within ankylosing spondylitis blood, a TCR beta motif made up of seven to nine highly homologous variants appeared to be characteristic.

Sequencing used blood, either unsorted or a sorted T cell fraction (not recorded which). These receptors were taken from a male donor with ankylosing spondylitis.

A few counts support this clonotype. The chain employs TRBV29-1 and TRBJ1-4, with TRBD1 as a possible D gene (6 bases). Trimming removed 2 bases from V and 7 bases from J, with 11 bases in between. This CDR3 is built from 13 residues. CDR1 and CDR2 (germline): SQVTM, ANQGSEA. CDR3 loop: CSVESQQGEKLFF. DNA for the CDR3: TGCAGCGTTGAATCCCAACAGGGTGAAAAACTGTTTTTT.

This clonotype occurred a few times. The chain uses TRBV29-1 and TRBJ1-1, with TRBD1 matching over 7 bases. The CDR3 sequence is 13 residues long. CDR1 SQVTM and CDR2 ANQGSEA come from the germline V gene. V shed 3 bases, J shed 9 bases, and the junction held 10 bases outside the gene matches. The DNA for the CDR3 is TGCAGCGTTGAGTACAGAGGGGGCGAAAAAGCTTTCTTT. Its translation is CSVEYRGGEKAFF.

This clonotype was picked up a small number of times. V is TRBV15 and J is TRBJ2-3; D tentatively reads TRBD1 or TRBD2 (6 bases each). The CDR3 extends over 14 amino acids. Trimming took 1 base from V and 5 from J, leaving 10 bases between them. Germline V gives CDR1 LNHNV, CDR2 YYDKDF (reference sequence). CDR3 DNA sequence: TGTGCCACCAGCAGAGGAGGGGGAGGAGATACGCAGTATTTT. Its translation: CATSRGGGGDTQYF.

The rearrangement joins TRBV25-1 to TRBJ2-1; TRBD2 matches at 7 bases. V shed 2 bases, J shed 4 bases, and the junction held 8 bases outside the gene matches. The germline CDR1 and CDR2 sequences are MGHDK and SYGVNS. CDR3 length: 16 amino acids. The CDR3 DNA is TGTGCCAGCAGTGAAGTGATGGGGGGGGTTTACAATGAGCAGTTCTTC. This encodes CASSEVMGGVYNEQFF.

In its sample, this clonotype was seen a few times. V usage is TRBV12-3 or TRBV12-4 and J usage is TRBJ2-1, with TRBD2 identical over 14 bases. The CDR3 has 16 residues. The V and J ends lost 1 base and 9 bases, in that order; junction bases with no gene match: 5. The CDR3 DNA is TGTGCCAGCAGTTTAGGACTAGCGGGAGGGCCAGGTGAGCAGTTCTTC. Protein: CASSLGLAGGPGEQFF.

The V gene is TRBV12-3 or TRBV12-4, the J gene TRBJ1-3, with 8 bases that match TRBD1. There are 14 residues in the CDR3. The J segment lost 7 bases and the V segment lost 5 bases, leaving 7 bases of the junction unmatched. As DNA, the CDR3 is TGTGCCAGCAGTCCCGACAGGGGTGTGAACACCATATATTTT. Its translation: CASSPDRGVNTIYF.

This clonotype showed up just a few times. The V and J genes are TRBV9 and TRBJ2-4, with 7 bases that match TRBD2. The CDR3 consists of 14 residues. V shed 3 bases, J shed 8 bases, and the junction held 8 bases outside the gene matches. Germline V gene data show CDR1 as SGDLS and CDR2 as YYNGEE. CDR3 protein: CASSAGGGQDIQYF. The CDR3 nucleotides read TGTGCCAGCAGCGCGGGGGGAGGGCAGGACATTCAGTACTTC.

In its sample, this clonotype was seen a few times. This rearrangement joins TRBV20-1 to TRBJ1-2; D ambiguous. This CDR3 region has 14 residues. Germline CDR1 reads DFQATT; CDR2 reads SNEGSKA (reference sequence). V gave up 0 bases and J gave up 5 bases, with 13 bases separating them. CDR3 nucleotides: TGCAGTGCTAGAGATGAGAACACGGTATATGGCTACACCTTC. This sequence encodes CSARDENTVYGYTF.

This clonotype was observed a few times. The chain uses TRBV10-3 and TRBJ2-6; D is unresolved. The CDR3 is made up of 14 amino acids. Germline V gene sequence: CDR1 ENHRY, CDR2 SYGVKD. The V end lost 6 bases, the J end lost 0 bases, and 6 bases lay between the germline ends. The CDR3 DNA sequence: TGTGCCATCAGACGCGACTCTGGGGCCAACGTCCTGACTTTC. Protein: CAIRRDSGANVLTF.

This clonotype has more than one count but fewer than ten. The genes are TRBV20-1 and TRBJ2-7, with a weak D call TRBD1 (6 bases). CDR1 DFQATT and CDR2 SNEGSKA come from the germline V gene (reference sequence). Trimming left V 5 bases short and J 2 bases short, with 10 bases between. The length of the CDR3 is 12 residues. CDR3 DNA: TGCAGTGCTTACCGACAGGCCTACGAGCAGTACTTC. It yields the protein CSAYRQAYEQYF.

This sequence joins TRBV7-9 and TRBJ1-5; D ambiguous. CDR3 length: 14 residues. Per the germline V gene, CDR1 is SEHNR and CDR2 is FQNEAQ (reference sequence). Trimming pared 1 base from V and 6 bases from J, leaving 10 bases between. CDR3 DNA: TGTGCCAGCAGCTTAGGCGGGCTGGGTCAGCCCCAGCATTTT. Residues: CASSLGGLGQPQHF. Drawing the rest from reference TRBV7-9 and TRBJ1-5, the complete variable domain is DTGVSQNPRHKITKRGQNVTFRCDPISEHNRLYWYRQTLGQGPEFLTYFQNEAQLEKSRLLSDRFSAERPKGSFSTLEIQRTEQGDSAMYLCASSLGGLGQPQHFGDGTRLSIL.

This clonotype was seen a few times. The V call is TRBV7-9, the J call TRBJ1-2; no clear D gene. Germline lookup yields CDR1 SEHNR and CDR2 FQNEAQ (reference sequence). V gave up 5 bases and J gave up 0 bases, with 13 bases separating them. The CDR3 covers 15 residues. For the CDR3, the DNA is TGTGCCAGCAGCGCCCGGGAGAGAGCTAACTATGGCTACACCTTC. Translation gives CASSARERANYGYTF.

The chain employs TRBV5-1 and TRBJ2-1, with TRBD2 matching over 7 bases. V lost 1 base and J lost 4; bases outside the gene matches: 11. This CDR3 comprises 17 residues. Germline CDR1 SGHRS, CDR2 YFSETQ. CDR3 sequence: CASSLNRAGVVYNEQFF. The CDR3 region has the DNA TGCGCCAGCAGCTTGAACCGTGCGGGAGTAGTGTACAATGAGCAGTTCTTC. The whole variable domain, filled in from reference TRBV5-1 and TRBJ2-1, reads KAGVTQTPRYLIKTRGQQVTLSCSPISGHRSVSWYQQTPGQGLQFLFEYFSETQRNKGNFPGRFSGRQFSNSRSEMNVSTLELGDSALYLCASSLNRAGVVYNEQFFGPGTRLTVL.

This clonotype was seen ten or more times. The chain carries TRBV2 and TRBJ2-1, with TRBD2 matching 12 bases. This CDR3 region has 15 residues. Germline CDR1 and CDR2: SNHLY and FYNNEI. Trimming cost V 7 bases and J 4 bases; bases outside gene matches: 5. The CDR3 spells CASTTLAGGYNEQFF. The DNA of the CDR3 is TGTGCCAGCACCACTCTAGCGGGAGGGTACAATGAGCAGTTCTTC.

This clonotype turned up a few times. The rearrangement uses TRBV7-9 and TRBJ2-1, with 9 nucleotides matching TRBD2. The CDR3 loop spans 16 amino acids. CDR1 SEHNR and CDR2 FQNEAQ come from the germline V gene (reference sequence). V trimming: 5 bases; J trimming: 8 bases; junction bases outside the gene matches: 13. This CDR3 reads CASSPSRLAAWDEQFF. DNA for the CDR3: TGTGCCAGCAGCCCCTCCCGACTAGCGGCTTGGGATGAGCAGTTCTTC.

The chain carries TRBV20-1 and TRBJ1-2, with 9 nucleotides matching TRBD1. Per germline, CDR1 DFQATT and CDR2 SNEGSKA (reference sequence). CDR3 length: 16 amino acids. Trimming cost V 0 bases and J 8 bases; bases outside gene matches: 13. This CDR3 is CSARDQGGRTGVGYTF. As DNA, the CDR3 is TGCAGTGCTAGAGATCAAGGAGGCCGGACAGGGGTAGGCTACACCTTC.

The genes are TRBV20-1 and TRBJ2-5, with TRBD2 matching over 12 bases. From germline, CDR1 is DFQATT and CDR2 SNEGSKA (reference sequence). Trimming cost V 6 bases and J 6 bases; bases outside gene matches: 8. CDR3 size: 14 residues. The CDR3 sequence: CSAMTSGSDKTQYF. The DNA for the CDR3 is TGCAGTGCAATGACTAGCGGGAGTGATAAGACCCAGTACTTC.

This clonotype was detected a few times. J is TRBJ2-4 and V is TRBV7-9; D uncertain. The ends were cut back, 5 bases at V and 1 base at J, with 12 bases in the middle. CDR3 length: 15 amino acids. Germline V gene sequence: CDR1 SEHNR, CDR2 FQNEAQ (reference sequence). CDR3 coding DNA: TGTGCCAGCAGCCTGGCGGCAGCGGCCAAAAACATTCAGTACTTC. Its translation: CASSLAAAAKNIQYF.

The chain couples TRBV29-1 to TRBJ1-5; D is perhaps TRBD1 (5 bases). The germline V gene encodes CDR1 SQVTM and CDR2 ANQGSEA. CDR3 length: 13 amino acids. V lost 4 bases, J lost 7 bases, and 14 bases lay in between. In DNA form, the CDR3 reads TGCAGCGTTGTGGGGGTCGAGGGGCAGCCCCAGCATTTT. Its translation is CSVVGVEGQPQHF.